The 23 T cell receptor beta chains presented below share a single source sample, sequenced in a study of T cells in Graves' hyperthyroidism and ophthalmopathy. Amplification yielded TCR beta CDR3 regions, with RNA transcripts as the source. During a first-round RT-PCR of the TCR CDR3, the HTBI primer set was used. A single record per CDR3 protein comes from TCRdb applying MiXCR to the multiplex PCR reads. The sample has 650,000 to 800,000 distinct CDR3 sequences, about 45% seen once. The source material was peripheral blood or thyroid tissue (not recorded which). These receptors came from an adult man with Graves' disease, either hyperthyroidism or ophthalmopathy (not recorded which).

This clonotype was counted only a few times. The gene calls are TRBV6-5 and TRBJ2-6, with no clear D. The CDR3 sequence is 15 residues long. Trimming shortened V by 3 bases and J by 0 bases, and 6 bases separated the two germline ends. The germline CDR1 and CDR2 sequences are MNHEY and SVGAGI. The chain's CDR3 is CASSYGNSGANVLTF. CDR3 bases: TGTGCCAGCAGTTATGGAAACTCTGGGGCCAACGTCCTGACTTTC.

With respect to this clonotype: A read error may be the cause here, since a much bigger clone is one base away. The chain joins TRBV2 to TRBJ2-5; D is unresolved. This CDR3 has 12 amino acids. CDR1 and CDR2 (germline): SNHLY, FYNNEI. The CDR3 spells CASSAEKEAQYF. The DNA for the CDR3 is TGTGCCAGCAGTGCCGAGAAAGAGGCCCAGTACTTC.

This clonotype has a handful of counts. The chain combines TRBV6-5 with TRBJ2-7; the D gene could be TRBD1 or TRBD2 (6 bases each). The CDR3 consists of 14 residues. The ends were cut back, 2 bases at V and 3 bases at J, with 11 bases in the middle. CDR1 is MNHEY and CDR2 is SVGAGI in the germline V gene. The CDR3: CASSYGEGGYEQYF. In DNA, the CDR3 is TGTGCCAGCAGTTACGGAGAGGGGGGCTACGAGCAGTACTTC.

About this clonotype: One junction end does not reproduce the germline sequence, and a read error may be involved. The CDR3 is CAGSSSGTGANVLTF. DNA of the CDR3: TGTGCCGGTAGTAGTTCGGGGACTGGGGCCAACGTCCTGACTTTC. The V and J genes are TRBV19 and TRBJ2-6; D is possibly TRBD2 (5 bases). CDR3 length: 15 amino acids. Germline CDR1 and CDR2: LNHDA and SQIVND (reference sequence).

This clonotype was seen a handful of times. The chain links TRBV6-6 to TRBJ1-6, with D perhaps matching TRBD1 (6 bases). Deletions cut 0 bases from V and 6 bases from J, with 15 bases between. Germline CDR1 and CDR2: MNHNY and SVGAGI (reference sequence). The CDR3 totals 17 residues. The CDR3 region is CASSYSMSDRSNSPLHF. In nucleotides, the CDR3 is TGTGCCAGCAGTTACTCGATGTCGGACAGATCTAATTCACCCCTCCACTTT.

CDR3 nucleotides: TGCAGTGCTAGAGGGAGTGGGGGATCTGGGGCCAACGTCCTGACTTTC. Encoded protein: CSARGSGGSGANVLTF. The chain is built from TRBV20-1 and TRBJ2-6; possibly TRBD1 or TRBD2 for D (5 bases each). The V end lost 1 base, the J end lost 1 base, and 11 bases lay between the germline ends. The germline V gene encodes CDR1 DFQATT and CDR2 SNEGSKA (reference sequence). This CDR3 is built from 16 residues.

The chain recombines TRBV7-8 with TRBJ2-5; no firm D call. The V and J ends lost 5 bases and 7 bases respectively, with 11 bases between them. The CDR3 sequence is 12 residues long. Germline values: CDR1 SGHVS, CDR2 FQNEAQ. The CDR3 protein is CASSPHPVTQYF. In DNA, the CDR3 is TGTGCCAGCAGCCCGCACCCCGTGACCCAGTACTTC.

With respect to this clonotype: Since a much larger clone is just one base distant, this may be a read error. The chain has TRBV10-3 and TRBJ1-1; D is unresolved. Deletions cut 5 bases from V and 6 bases from J, with 10 bases between. CDR3 length: 12 amino acids. Looked up from germline, CDR1 is ENHRY and CDR2 is SYGVKD. Written as DNA, the CDR3 is TGTGCCATCAGTAGACTAAACGCTGAAGCTTTCTTT. Its protein product is CAISRLNAEAFF.

The chain has TRBV6-1 and TRBJ1-4, with D unclear. The CDR3 is 12 amino acids. Germline CDR1 and CDR2: MNHNS and SASEGT. With 3 bases removed from V and 14 bases from J, the gap between germline ends came to 13 bases. DNA of the CDR3: TGTGCCAGCAGTGATCCGGGCGTCATCCTGTTTTTT. Translated: CASSDPGVILFF.

Note on this clonotype: One end of the junction varies from germline; a read error may be responsible. The chain uses TRBV20-1 and TRBJ1-5; 9 bases agree with TRBD1. From germline, CDR1 is DFQATT and CDR2 SNEGSKA (reference sequence). The length of the CDR3 is 16 residues. The CDR3, as DNA: TGCAGTGCTCCAGGAGAGCCGGGACAGGGAAATCAGGCCCAGCATTTT. Translating gives CSAPGEPGQGNQAQHF.

The chain combines TRBV5-1 with TRBJ1-1, with D unclear. This CDR3 is 15 amino acids long. The germline V and J ends were trimmed by 0 bases and 3 bases, with 12 bases remaining between them. Germline CDR1 reads SGHRS; CDR2 reads YFSETQ. The CDR3 protein is CASSLAGRLDTEAFF. DNA for the CDR3: TGCGCCAGCAGCTTGGCCGGCAGGTTGGACACTGAAGCTTTCTTT.

The J gene is TRBJ2-7, the V gene TRBV19; D may match TRBD1 or TRBD2 (6 bases each). The J call is uncertain, as TRBJ2-4 better fits the DNA end. Germline CDR1 and CDR2: LNHDA and SQIVND (reference sequence). The length of the CDR3 is 17 residues. In DNA form, the CDR3 reads TGTGCCAGTAGTATACCCTGGGGGGCACAGGGCAAAAACATTCAGTACTTC. Protein product: CASSIPWGAQGKNIQYF.

V is TRBV10-2 and J is TRBJ1-1; 8 positions match TRBD1. Germline values: CDR1 WSHSY, CDR2 SAAADI. The CDR3 loop spans 14 amino acids. The trim removed 4 bases at V and 6 bases at J, leaving 7 bases unmatched. The CDR3 sequence is CASSGGDRTPEAFF. CDR3 DNA sequence: TGCGCCAGCAGTGGGGGGGACAGGACACCTGAAGCTTTCTTT.

This sequence joins TRBV29-1 and TRBJ1-6; TRBD1 aligns across 8 bases. V was pared by 7 bases and J by 7 bases, with 6 bases of the junction left unmatched. Germline lookup yields CDR1 SQVTM and CDR2 ANQGSEA. The CDR3 covers 13 residues. Written as DNA, the CDR3 is TGCAGCGCTAGGACAGGGTTGAATTCACCCCTCCACTTT. This gives the protein CSARTGLNSPLHF.

This clonotype came up a few times. This sequence joins TRBV5-5 and TRBJ1-4, with D unresolved. There are 11 residues in the CDR3. Trimming stripped 4 bases from V and 8 bases from J, with 6 bases between. CDR1 is SGHKS and CDR2 is YYEKEE in the germline V gene (reference sequence). CDR3 protein: CASSIREKLFF. Written as DNA, the CDR3 is TGTGCCAGCAGCATCAGGGAAAAACTGTTTTTT.

The rearrangement uses TRBV19 and TRBJ2-7; the D is unclear. In germline, CDR1 is LNHDA, CDR2 SQIVND (reference sequence). V gave up 6 bases and J gave up 2 bases, with 8 bases separating them. This CDR3 has 12 residues. The CDR3 region is CASRNSPYEQYF. The CDR3 region has the DNA TGTGCCAGTAGGAACAGCCCCTACGAGCAGTACTTC.

The chain employs TRBV12-3 or TRBV12-4 and TRBJ1-1; no firm D call. V lost 6 bases to trimming and J lost 3 bases, with 11 bases between them. The CDR3 is 13 amino acids. The CDR3 sequence: CASRGHSDTEAFF. DNA for the CDR3: TGTGCCAGCAGGGGTCACAGCGACACTGAAGCTTTCTTT.

This clonotype was seen ten or more times. The chain is built from TRBV29-1 and TRBJ1-1, with D perhaps TRBD1 (6 bases). Germline CDR1 reads SQVTM; CDR2 reads ANQGSEA. The CDR3 covers 14 residues. Trimming stripped 5 bases from V and 3 bases from J, with 16 bases between. CDR3 loop: CSVPTDRIDTEAFF. CDR3 DNA: TGCAGCGTTCCTACTGACAGGATTGACACTGAAGCTTTCTTT.

In this sample, this clonotype turned up many times. This chain links TRBV15 with TRBJ2-7; D perhaps matches TRBD2 (6 bases). The germline V gene has CDR1 LNHNV and CDR2 YYDKDF (reference sequence). V lost 2 bases and J 5 bases, leaving 19 bases between the germline ends. The CDR3 is 16 amino acids. Here the CDR3 DNA reads TGTGCCACCAGCAGAAGGCAGGCTAGCGAGTCGGACGAGCAGTACTTC. It is translated as CATSRRQASESDEQYF.

This clonotype was observed a single time. The J gene is TRBJ2-2, the V gene TRBV19, with D possibly being TRBD1 or TRBD2 (5 bases each). CDR3 length: 17 amino acids. V lost 9 bases to trimming and J lost 2 bases, with 22 bases between them. CDR1 and CDR2 from the germline V gene are LNHDA and SQIVND (reference sequence). CDR3 protein: CASSWRRDGLNTGELFF. The CDR3 coding sequence is TGTGCCAGCAGCTGGCGCCGGGACGGGCTAAACACCGGGGAGCTGTTTTTT.

Written as DNA, the CDR3 is TGCGCCAGCAGCTTAGGCCCCAGACAGAGCCCTAATTCACCCCTCCACTTT. Translated, it gives CASSLGPRQSPNSPLHF. V gene TRBV5-1 combines with J gene TRBJ1-6; possibly TRBD1 for D (5 bases). Germline CDR1 is SGHRS and CDR2 is YFSETQ. Trimming shortened V by 2 bases and J by 6 bases, and 18 bases separated the two germline ends. The CDR3 extends over 17 amino acids.

The table lists this clonotype with many counts. The rearrangement joins TRBV9 to TRBJ1-5; weak D call: TRBD1 (6 bases). Trimming cost V 3 bases and J 4 bases, with 8 bases left between them. This CDR3 is 13 amino acids long. The germline CDR1 and CDR2 sequences are SGDLS and YYNGEE. CDR3 nucleotides: TGTGCCAGCAGCGACACAGGGAATCAGCCCCAGCATTTT. This sequence encodes CASSDTGNQPQHF.

Only a few counts were recorded for this clonotype. This chain uses TRBV5-4 with TRBJ2-7, with 8 bases matching TRBD1. V lost 0 bases and J lost 1; bases outside the gene matches: 3. Germline V gene data show CDR1 as SGHNT and CDR2 as YYREEE (reference sequence). The CDR3 sequence is 15 residues long. The CDR3 sequence: CASSLGQGTSYEQYF. In DNA, the CDR3 is TGTGCCAGCAGCTTGGGACAGGGGACATCCTACGAGCAGTACTTC.